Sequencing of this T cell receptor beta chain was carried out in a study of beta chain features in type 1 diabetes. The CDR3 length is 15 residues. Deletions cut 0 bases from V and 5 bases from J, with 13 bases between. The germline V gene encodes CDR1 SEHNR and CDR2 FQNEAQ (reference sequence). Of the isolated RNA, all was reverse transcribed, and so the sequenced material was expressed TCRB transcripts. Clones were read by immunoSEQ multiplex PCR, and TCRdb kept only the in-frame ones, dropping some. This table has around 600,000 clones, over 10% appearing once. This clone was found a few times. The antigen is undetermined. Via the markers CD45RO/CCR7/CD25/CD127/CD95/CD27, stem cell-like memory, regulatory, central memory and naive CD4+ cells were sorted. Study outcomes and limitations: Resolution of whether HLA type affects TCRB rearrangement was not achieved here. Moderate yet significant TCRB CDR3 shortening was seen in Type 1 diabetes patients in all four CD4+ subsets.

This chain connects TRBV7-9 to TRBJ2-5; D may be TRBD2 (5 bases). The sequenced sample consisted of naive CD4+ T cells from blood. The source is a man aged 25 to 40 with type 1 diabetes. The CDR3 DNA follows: TGTGCCAGCAGCTTAGCGACGGCGGGCACCGAGACCCAGTACTTC. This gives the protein CASSLATAGTETQYF.